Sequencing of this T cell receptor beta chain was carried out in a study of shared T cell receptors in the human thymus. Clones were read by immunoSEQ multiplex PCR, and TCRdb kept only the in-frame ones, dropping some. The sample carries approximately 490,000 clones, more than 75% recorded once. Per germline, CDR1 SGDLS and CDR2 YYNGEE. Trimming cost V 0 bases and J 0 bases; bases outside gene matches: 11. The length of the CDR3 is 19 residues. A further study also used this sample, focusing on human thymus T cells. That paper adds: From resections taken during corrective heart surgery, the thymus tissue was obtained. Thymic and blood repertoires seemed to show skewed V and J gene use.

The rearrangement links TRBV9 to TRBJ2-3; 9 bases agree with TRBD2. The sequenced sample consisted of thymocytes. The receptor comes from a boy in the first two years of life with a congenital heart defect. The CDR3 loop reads CASSVDPSGRLTSTDTQYF. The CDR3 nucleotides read TGTGCCAGCAGCGTAGATCCCAGCGGGAGGTTAACTAGCACAGATACGCAGTATTTT.